The 8 T cell receptor beta chains presented below share a single source sample, sequenced in a study of CD8 T cells in cerebrospinal fluid in Alzheimer's disease. TCRdb reworked the 10x single-cell sequencing reads into one entry per CDR3 protein, no DNA. The table lists over 1,000 distinct CDR3 sequences. Sequences were obtained from cerebrospinal fluid. These receptors were taken from a human donor in good health.

This clonotype is identified as large from frequency. This sequence joins TRBV27 and TRBJ2-7; no DNA is available, so the TRBD2 call from TCRdb remains unchecked. From germline, CDR1 is MNHEY and CDR2 SMNVEV (reference sequence). This CDR3 comprises 16 residues. The CDR3 protein is CASSPGTSGISYEQYF.

In terms of frequency, this clonotype is medium-sized (0.01 to 0.1%). V and J are TRBV7-2 and TRBJ1-1. The CDR3 runs 14 residues. Germline values: CDR1 SGHTA, CDR2 FQGNSA. The CDR3: CASSLGRGNTEAFF.

Measured by frequency, this clonotype is medium-sized. The chain links TRBV20-1 to TRBJ2-1. Germline CDR1 DFQATT, CDR2 SNEGSKA (reference sequence). The CDR3 extends over 14 amino acids. This CDR3 is CSARAGYPYNEQFF.

In terms of frequency, this clonotype is medium-sized. V is TRBV9 and J is TRBJ2-3. Germline loops: CDR1 SGDLS, CDR2 YYNGEE. This CDR3 region has 13 residues. The CDR3 loop reads CASSVASTDTQYF.

By frequency, this clonotype registers medium-sized. The chain uses TRBV5-1 and TRBJ2-7. Germline CDR1 reads SGHRS; CDR2 reads YFSETQ. The CDR3 loop spans 14 amino acids. This CDR3 reads CASSLVVGMYEQYF. The full variable domain, in which reference TRBV5-1 and TRBJ2-7 provide the parts outside the CDR3, is KAGVTQTPRYLIKTRGQQVTLSCSPISGHRSVSWYQQTPGQGLQFLFEYFSETQRNKGNFPGRFSGRQFSNSRSEMNVSTLELGDSALYLCASSLVVGMYEQYFGPGTRLTVT.

This clonotype registers medium-sized by frequency. This sequence joins TRBV2 and TRBJ1-1; absent DNA, TCRdb's TRBD1 call cannot be checked. Germline values: CDR1 SNHLY, CDR2 FYNNEI. The CDR3 has 15 residues. CDR3 sequence: CASSEGAYLNTEAFF.

This clonotype is deemed large by its frequency. The J gene is TRBJ2-6, the V gene TRBV28; TCRdb outputs TRBD1, but without DNA this stays unchecked. The length of the CDR3 is 17 residues. CDR1 is MDHEN and CDR2 is SYDVKM in the germline V gene. CDR3 sequence: CASSSPGTLGGANVLTF.

This clonotype is called large (0.1 to 1%) based on its frequency. The V and J genes are TRBV7-2 and TRBJ1-5; TCRdb selects TRBD1, and the lack of DNA leaves this call unchecked. The V gene's germline CDR1 is SGHTA and CDR2 FQGNSA. The CDR3 consists of 15 residues. The CDR3 loop reads CASSVDRAGNQPQHF.